This TCR beta chain comes out of a study of blood T cells in healthy people across ages. General study points: Per million T cells, TCR beta diversity dropped roughly linearly as age increased. Long-lived donors carried more naive CD4+ cells and greater diversity than aged donors.

A second PCR of 7 to 11 cycles used a sample-barcoded 5' primer and a J-beta primer mix. TCRdb called the 5' RACE reads again in MiXCR, with one record for every CDR3 protein. The sample includes more than 1,400,000 distinct CDR3 sequences, 42% seen only once; the top ten take around 8%. There are many counts of this clonotype. Antigen: not known. The sequence came from a woman between 18 and 30 years old in good health. The specimen was blood.

The CDR3 loop is CASGGQWGETQYF. DNA for the CDR3: TGTGCCAGCGGCGGACAGTGGGGAGAGACCCAGTACTTC. This sequence joins TRBV28 and TRBJ2-5, with TRBD1 as a possible D gene (6 bases). CDR3 size: 13 residues. The germline gives CDR1 MDHEN, CDR2 SYDVKM. V was pared by 8 bases and J by 4 bases, with 14 bases between.